This is a list of T cell receptor beta chains from one sample in a study of cytomegalovirus exposure and HLA in healthy donors. The data were produced by immunoSEQ multiplex PCR, yet TCRdb's version contains in-frame clones alone and is incomplete. The data show approximately 150,000 clones, around 90% seen once. The specimen was PBMCs. The source is a woman aged 18-29 years in good health and CMV-seropositive. Each CDR3 is given with its conserved first and last residue. D genes are given only for firm matches. Not every row has a clone size; where given, it reads once, few, many or a size class.

DNA: TGTGCCAGCAGTTTATCGCACAGAGGGAGCTATGGCTACACCTTC
CDR3: CASSLSHRGSYGYTF
J: TRBJ1-2
D: -
size: -
V: TRBV27

DNA: TGTGCCAGCAGCAACCGGGACGGACTAACCTACGAGCAGTACTTC
CDR3: CASSNRDGLTYEQYF
J: TRBJ2-7
D: -
size: -
V: TRBV21-1

DNA: TGTGCCAGCAGCCCCCTGACTAGCTTAGGCGAGCAGTTCTTC
CDR3: CASSPLTSLGEQFF
J: TRBJ2-1
D: TRBD2
size: few
V: TRBV9

DNA: TGTGCCACCAGCAGCCCTGGGGGCGGGACAGGGGGGAACGAGCAGTACTTC
CDR3: CATSSPGGGTGGNEQYF
J: TRBJ2-7
D: TRBD1
size: many
V: TRBV15

DNA: TGCGCCAGCAGTCAACATTCTCGAGGGACAGTCGACTATGGCTACACCTTC
CDR3: CASSQHSRGTVDYGYTF
J: TRBJ1-2
D: TRBD1
size: -
V: TRBV23-1

DNA: TGCAGCGTCCCTCCCTACGGGGATTCTAACTATGGCTACACCTTC
CDR3: CSVPPYGDSNYGYTF
J: TRBJ1-2
D: -
size: -
V: TRBV29-1

DNA: TGTGCCAGCAGTGACACCCTGGAGGGCACGCAGTATTTT
CDR3: CASSDTLEGTQYF
J: TRBJ2-3
D: -
size: -
V: TRBV6-4

DNA: TGTGCCAGCAGCTTGGCAGGGCGGGGGACTAATGAAAAACTGTTTTTT
CDR3: CASSLAGRGTNEKLFF
J: TRBJ1-4
D: -
size: -
V: TRBV5-4

DNA: TGTGCCAGCAGTGGCCCACAGGAGTACCCGTTTGGCTACACCTTC
CDR3: CASSGPQEYPFGYTF
J: TRBJ1-2
D: -
size: -
V: TRBV25-1

DNA: TGCGCCAGCAGCTTGGCCGGGACAGGGAGGCACGAGCAGTACTTC
CDR3: CASSLAGTGRHEQYF
J: TRBJ2-7
D: TRBD1
size: -
V: TRBV5-1

DNA: TGCGCCAGCAGCACCGGACTAGCGGGATACGATGAGCAGTTCTTC
CDR3: CASSTGLAGYDEQFF
J: TRBJ2-1
D: TRBD2
size: -
V: TRBV5-1

DNA: TGTGCCAGCAGCTTTCTACTAGCGGGAGGGAGGGGAGATACGCAGTATTTT
CDR3: CASSFLLAGGRGDTQYF
J: TRBJ2-3
D: TRBD2
size: -
V: TRBV7-6

DNA: TGTGCCAGCAGTGTCCTAGCGGGGGTTGGGGAGACCCAGTACTTC
CDR3: CASSVLAGVGETQYF
J: TRBJ2-5
D: TRBD2
size: -
V: TRBV2

DNA: TGTGCCAGCAGCTTAACCAGGGTGGGATCCTATGGCTACACCTTC
CDR3: CASSLTRVGSYGYTF
J: TRBJ1-2
D: -
size: -
V: TRBV7-2

DNA: TGTGCTAGTGGCGCTTCTCTCCCTTTCGGGGGGAAACTGTTTTTT
CDR3: CASGASLPFGGKLFF
J: TRBJ1-4
D: -
size: -
V: TRBV12-5

DNA: TGTGCCTGGAGTGTACTCAGGGGATGGGGTCAAGAGACCCAGTACTTC
CDR3: CAWSVLRGWGQETQYF
J: TRBJ2-5
D: -
size: -
V: TRBV30

DNA: TGTGCCAGCAGCCTACAGGGGGGCGAAGCTTTCTTT
CDR3: CASSLQGGEAFF
J: TRBJ1-1
D: TRBD1
size: -
V: TRBV6-5

DNA: TGTGCCAGCAGCCTGACTATGGAGACCCAGTACTTC
CDR3: CASSLTMETQYF
J: TRBJ2-5
D: -
size: -
V: TRBV5-6

DNA: TGCGCCAGCAGTGAGTCAGGAACCTGGGGGCGCGGGGAGACCCAGTACTTC
CDR3: CASSESGTWGRGETQYF
J: TRBJ2-5
D: -
size: -
V: TRBV10-2

DNA: TGCGCCAGCAGCCCACAGCCCCCAGGGGGGGAAAAACTGTTTTTT
CDR3: CASSPQPPGGEKLFF
J: TRBJ1-4
D: TRBD1
size: -
V: TRBV5-1

DNA: TGTGCCAGCTCATCCACCCTAGCGGGGGGATTAGATACGCAGTATTTT
CDR3: CASSSTLAGGLDTQYF
J: TRBJ2-3
D: TRBD2
size: -
V: TRBV18

DNA: TGTGCCAGCAGTTACTCGAACAGGGGGCGTGATGGCTACACCTTC
CDR3: CASSYSNRGRDGYTF
J: TRBJ1-2
D: TRBD1
size: -
V: TRBV6-5

DNA: TGTGCCAGCAGCTTAGCGCGGAGTACCTCTGGAAACACCATATATTTT
CDR3: CASSLARSTSGNTIYF
J: TRBJ1-3
D: -
size: -
V: TRBV7-8

DNA: TGTGCCAGTAACAAGGGGGATTCACCCCTCCACTTT
CDR3: CASNKGDSPLHF
J: TRBJ1-6
D: -
size: -
V: TRBV19

DNA: TGTGCCAGCAGGGGACAGCTGAACACTGAAGCTTTCTTT
CDR3: CASRGQLNTEAFF
J: TRBJ1-1
D: TRBD1
size: -
V: TRBV25-1

DNA: TGTGCCAGCTTCCGGCCGGGGGGGAACACCGGGGAGCTGTTTTTT
CDR3: CASFRPGGNTGELFF
J: TRBJ2-2
D: TRBD2
size: once
V: TRBV6-6

DNA: TGTACCAGCAGTTTGTCACAGGGTTATCTCTCACCCCTCCACTTT
CDR3: CTSSLSQGYLSPLHF
J: TRBJ1-6
D: -
size: -
V: TRBV27

DNA: TGTGCCAGCAGCGTGGGGCCTTCCTACGAGCAGTACTTC
CDR3: CASSVGPSYEQYF
J: TRBJ2-7
D: -
size: -
V: TRBV9

DNA: TGTGCCAGCAGCGCGACAGCTCACAATGAGCAGTTCTTC
CDR3: CASSATAHNEQFF
J: TRBJ2-1
D: -
size: -
V: TRBV7-2

DNA: TGTGCCAGTAGTCAGGGGAGCGCTGGAAACACCATATATTTT
CDR3: CASSQGSAGNTIYF
J: TRBJ1-3
D: -
size: -
V: TRBV19

DNA: TGTGCCAGCAGTACTGCCAGGGGGCGGTGGGAGACCCAGTACTTC
CDR3: CASSTARGRWETQYF
J: TRBJ2-5
D: TRBD1
size: -
V: TRBV6-5

DNA: TGCAGTGCTAGAGTATTTGGCTACACCTTC
CDR3: CSARVFGYTF
J: TRBJ1-2
D: -
size: few
V: TRBV20-1

DNA: TGTGCCAGCAGTTCCGGACTAGCGGATCGAGAGACCCAGTACTTC
CDR3: CASSSGLADRETQYF
J: TRBJ2-5
D: TRBD2
size: -
V: TRBV7-9

DNA: TGTGCCAGCAGTTCAGAGGACGAGGGCACTGAAGCTTTCTTT
CDR3: CASSSEDEGTEAFF
J: TRBJ1-1
D: -
size: once
V: TRBV7-8

DNA: TGCGCCAGCAGTGAGCGGGGAACTGGAAACACCATATATTTT
CDR3: CASSERGTGNTIYF
J: TRBJ1-3
D: -
size: -
V: TRBV10-1

DNA: TGTGCCAGTAGTATCTTTTCCGGGAACACTGAAGCTTTCTTT
CDR3: CASSIFSGNTEAFF
J: TRBJ1-1
D: -
size: once
V: TRBV19

DNA: TGTGCCATCAGTGACCTCGATTTCGTACAGGGGCATGGCTACACCTTC
CDR3: CAISDLDFVQGHGYTF
J: TRBJ1-2
D: TRBD1
size: -
V: TRBV10-3

DNA: TGCAGCGTTGCAGGGGTGTCGGGCACAGATACGCAGTATTTT
CDR3: CSVAGVSGTDTQYF
J: TRBJ2-3
D: -
size: -
V: TRBV29-1

DNA: TGTGCCAGCAGCTCCCCACAGGGGGGGAACACTGAAGCTTTCTTT
CDR3: CASSSPQGGNTEAFF
J: TRBJ1-1
D: TRBD1
size: -
V: TRBV5-4

DNA: TGCGCCAGCAGCCACCTCCCGGGCAGCGGGAGTCTTTACAATGAGCAGTTCTTC
CDR3: CASSHLPGSGSLYNEQFF
J: TRBJ2-1
D: TRBD2
size: -
V: TRBV4-1

DNA: TGTGCCAGCAGTTTATCGGGTCGAGAAAAACTGTTTTTT
CDR3: CASSLSGREKLFF
J: TRBJ1-4
D: -
size: -
V: TRBV28

DNA: TGTGCCAGCAGCCGGACAGGGGGCGCAGGCACTGAAGCTTTCTTT
CDR3: CASSRTGGAGTEAFF
J: TRBJ1-1
D: TRBD1
size: -
V: TRBV7-3

DNA: TGCGCCAGCAGCCAAGATGTCGCGGGAGGCTATATCAATGAGCAGTTCTTC
CDR3: CASSQDVAGGYINEQFF
J: TRBJ2-1
D: TRBD2
size: -
V: TRBV4-3

DNA: TGTGCCAGCAGTTCACGGCGGCTAGCGGGAGGGTTTACGTACTTC
CDR3: CASSSRRLAGGFTYF
J: TRBJ2-7
D: TRBD2
size: -
V: TRBV27

DNA: TGTGCCAGCAGGGGACAGGACCCAGCTCCTACCGGCTACACCTTC
CDR3: CASRGQDPAPTGYTF
J: TRBJ1-2
D: TRBD1
size: -
V: TRBV28

DNA: TGTGCCAGCAGCTCAACCACTTCGAGCTCCTACAATGAGCAGTTCTTC
CDR3: CASSSTTSSSYNEQFF
J: TRBJ2-1
D: -
size: -
V: TRBV5-4

DNA: TGTGCCAGCAGGCTCAGGGCAGGGCGCCTAGCGGGAGAGGGCGAGCAGTACTTC
CDR3: CASRLRAGRLAGEGEQYF
J: TRBJ2-7
D: TRBD2
size: -
V: TRBV5-6

DNA: TGTGCCAGCAGCGCCTTAAGGGGGGGAGACACTGAAGCTTTCTTT
CDR3: CASSALRGGDTEAFF
J: TRBJ1-1
D: -
size: -
V: TRBV5-4

DNA: TGTGCCATCAGTCAGAGGGACAGAAAGGAGGCTTTCTTT
CDR3: CAISQRDRKEAFF
J: TRBJ1-1
D: TRBD1
size: -
V: TRBV10-3

DNA: TGTGCCAGCAGTTTCATACTAGCGGGGAAAGCCTACGAGCAGTACTTC
CDR3: CASSFILAGKAYEQYF
J: TRBJ2-7
D: TRBD2
size: -
V: TRBV7-9

DNA: TGTGCCAGCAGCTCACGGGTCAATGAAAAACTGTTTTTT
CDR3: CASSSRVNEKLFF
J: TRBJ1-4
D: -
size: -
V: TRBV5-8

DNA: TGTGCCAGCAGCTTGGACAGGGGTCGGGATACGCAGTATTTT
CDR3: CASSLDRGRDTQYF
J: TRBJ2-3
D: TRBD1
size: -
V: TRBV7-3

DNA: TGCGCCAGCAGCTTGGACTTTAAGGGGGACCACTACAATGAGCAGTTCTTC
CDR3: CASSLDFKGDHYNEQFF
J: TRBJ2-1
D: -
size: -
V: TRBV5-1

DNA: TGTGCCAGCAGCGACCCCTTATCTAGACAGGGGGGAATCTACGAGCAGTACTTC
CDR3: CASSDPLSRQGGIYEQYF
J: TRBJ2-7
D: TRBD1
size: -
V: TRBV7-9

DNA: TGTGCCAGCAGCTTATTTACTGCTGGAAACACCATATATTTT
CDR3: CASSLFTAGNTIYF
J: TRBJ1-3
D: -
size: few
V: TRBV7-2

DNA: TGTGCCAGCAGTCAGACAGGGGGCTCCTACGAGCAGTACTTC
CDR3: CASSQTGGSYEQYF
J: TRBJ2-7
D: TRBD1
size: -
V: TRBV6-5

DNA: TGTGCCAGCAGCCCCTATAGGGGACAGGGGGCCTACGAGCAGTACTTC
CDR3: CASSPYRGQGAYEQYF
J: TRBJ2-7
D: TRBD1
size: -
V: TRBV14